The entry below gives a single T cell receptor (beta chain) sequence along with its context. Diagnosis relied on clinical symptoms, serum thyroxine and TRAb, thyroid ultrasound and orbital computed tomography. A roughly 9.1 ml volume of fresh peripheral blood provided the PBMCs. These data belong to a study of T cells in Graves' hyperthyroidism and ophthalmopathy. The CDR3 extends over 12 amino acids. Deletions cut 2 bases from V and 4 bases from J, with 0 bases between. From germline, CDR1 is MNHEY and CDR2 SMNVEV (reference sequence). Researchers took RNA transcripts and amplified the TCR beta CDR3 regions from them. The primer set for the first-round RT-PCR of the TCR CDR3 was HTBI. TCRdb redid the calling of the multiplex PCR reads with MiXCR, one entry per CDR3 protein. The table shows approximately 600,000 distinct CDR3 sequences, with 20% to 25% occurring only once.

Sample: blood. The rearrangement joins TRBV27 to TRBJ2-6; D is unresolved. The clonotype comes from a man aged 25 to 40 with Graves' ophthalmopathy. This chain's CDR3 is CASSLGANVLTF. Written as DNA, the CDR3 is TGTGCCAGCAGTTTAGGGGCCAACGTCCTGACTTTC.